The 18 T cell receptor beta chains listed next were all sequenced from one sample in a study of cytomegalovirus exposure and HLA in healthy donors (dated by TCRdb to 2016 to 2017). The library was obtained by the immunoSEQ multiplex PCR assay. Not all clones reach the TCRdb copy of this immuneACCESS table, which keeps in-frame sequences only. Checked studies attribute under half of the gap to unresolved V genes and leave the rest unexplained. In all, the sample holds about 240,000 clones, and around nine tenths of those were seen once. In total, the top ten clones hold 2.6% of the sample. Sequencing input: PBMCs. The receptors were sampled from a man younger than 35 in good health and CMV-seronegative.

The chain combines TRBV2 with TRBJ2-6; 9 bases align to TRBD1. The CDR3 has 17 residues. After removal of 6 bases from V and 0 bases from J, the junction contained 6 bases not matched to a gene. The germline gives CDR1 SNHLY, CDR2 FYNNEI. The CDR3 DNA sequence: TGTGCCAGCAGGGGCGGGACAGGGAACTCTGGGGCCAACGTCCTGACTTTC. It specifies CASRGGTGNSGANVLTF.

V gene TRBV2 combines with J gene TRBJ2-4, with 8 bases that match TRBD1. The CDR3 is 11 residues long. Germline values: CDR1 SNHLY, CDR2 FYNNEI. The trim removed 6 bases at V and 10 bases at J, leaving 2 bases unmatched. The CDR3 sequence: CASSRGPIQYF. The CDR3 DNA reads TGTGCCAGCAGCAGGGGGCCTATTCAGTACTTC.

The chain carries TRBV15 and TRBJ2-7; D unresolved. Germline V gives CDR1 LNHNV, CDR2 YYDKDF (reference sequence). The V and J ends lost 3 bases and 3 bases respectively, with 18 bases between them. The CDR3 totals 16 residues. CDR3 in DNA: TGTGCCACCAGCAGGACGTCGTCCGGAGCCTACTACGAGCAGTACTTC. This translates into CATSRTSSGAYYEQYF.

This chain joins TRBV19 and TRBJ2-3; D possibly corresponds to TRBD2 (6 bases). V was cut by 3 bases and J by 0 bases, with 10 bases left in between. The CDR3 totals 15 residues. Germline CDR1 reads LNHDA; CDR2 reads SQIVND (reference sequence). This CDR3 reads CASSIGGTSTDTQYF. Here the CDR3 DNA reads TGTGCCAGTAGTATCGGAGGGACTAGCACAGATACGCAGTATTTT.

The V call is TRBV2, the J call TRBJ2-1, with no clear D. The germline gives CDR1 SNHLY, CDR2 FYNNEI. This CDR3 spans 15 amino acids. Trimming shortened V by 2 bases and J by 0 bases, and 8 bases separated the two germline ends. CDR3 sequence reads: CASSENGLSYNEQFF. DNA of the CDR3: TGTGCCAGCAGTGAAAACGGTCTCTCCTACAATGAGCAGTTCTTC. The variable domain in full, completed from reference TRBV2 and TRBJ2-1, reads EPEVTQTPSHQVTQMGQEVILRCVPISNHLYFYWYRQILGQKVEFLVSFYNNEISEKSEIFDDQFSVERPDGSNFTLKIRSTKLEDSAMYFCASSENGLSYNEQFFGPGTRLTVL.

The count of this clone is one. V and J are TRBV5-4 and TRBJ2-1; perhaps TRBD1 as D (6 bases). The V gene's germline CDR1 is SGHNT and CDR2 YYREEE (reference sequence). This CDR3 region has 13 residues. V dropped 4 bases and J dropped 10 bases, with 15 bases sitting between them. CDR3 region: CASSLVGAWEQFF. The DNA for the CDR3 is TGTGCCAGCAGCCTGGTGGGGGCCTGGGAGCAGTTCTTC.

The chain has TRBV5-1 and TRBJ2-3, with 7 bases that match TRBD1. The CDR3 runs 14 residues. After removal of 6 bases from V and 5 bases from J, the junction contained 9 bases not matched to a gene. Per the germline V gene, CDR1 is SGHRS and CDR2 is YFSETQ. The DNA for the CDR3 is TGCGCCAGCACACAGGGGAGCGAAGGAGATACGCAGTATTTT. It yields the protein CASTQGSEGDTQYF.

The CDR3 sequence is CASSQGGYNEQFF. In DNA, the CDR3 is TGTGCCAGCAGCCAAGGAGGGTACAATGAGCAGTTCTTC. This chain connects TRBV4-2 to TRBJ2-1, with a possible D match to TRBD2 (5 bases). From germline, CDR1 is LGHNA and CDR2 YNFKEQ. With 1 base removed from V and 4 bases from J, the gap between germline ends came to 5 bases. This CDR3 is 13 amino acids long.

The chain uses TRBV7-2 and TRBJ2-1; TRBD2 matches 7 bases. CDR1 and CDR2 from the germline V gene are SGHTA and FQGNSA. This CDR3 comprises 17 residues. With V trimmed by 1 base and J by 4 bases, 10 bases remained unmatched. The CDR3 nucleotides read TGTGCCAGCAGCTTAGTTATCGCGGGAGTAGGGTACAATGAGCAGTTCTTC. This encodes CASSLVIAGVGYNEQFF.

This chain joins TRBV7-8 and TRBJ2-7; 14 bases match TRBD2. This CDR3 comprises 17 residues. Trimming cost V 2 bases and J 3 bases; bases outside gene matches: 6. Germline CDR1 reads SGHVS; CDR2 reads FQNEAQ. The CDR3 loop is CASSLPRLAGGDYEQYF. Written as DNA, the CDR3 is TGTGCCAGCAGCTTACCAAGACTAGCGGGAGGGGACTACGAGCAGTACTTC.

The sample holds a few counts of this clone. V gene TRBV4-3 combines with J gene TRBJ2-3; possibly TRBD2 for D (6 bases). V was pared by 0 bases and J by 2 bases, with 24 bases between. The V gene's germline CDR1 is LGHNA and CDR2 YSLEER. The CDR3 sequence is 20 residues long. The CDR3 sequence is CASSQDWLGSYSGFTDTQYF. In DNA, the CDR3 is TGCGCCAGCAGCCAAGATTGGTTAGGATCGTATAGCGGCTTCACAGATACGCAGTATTTT.

This clone was picked up a small number of times. The V call is TRBV7-2, the J call TRBJ1-1; 8 positions agree with TRBD1. There are 14 residues in the CDR3. V lost 5 bases to trimming and J lost 4 bases; unmatched junction nucleotides: 6. The germline V gene has CDR1 SGHTA and CDR2 FQGNSA. The CDR3 sequence: CASSNRQGLTEAFF. CDR3 nucleotide sequence: TGTGCCAGCAGCAACCGACAGGGGCTCACTGAAGCTTTCTTT.

The chain uses TRBV2 and TRBJ2-1; TRBD2 matches 15 bases. CDR1 and CDR2 (germline): SNHLY, FYNNEI. This CDR3 has 18 amino acids. The junction had 5 bases not matched to a gene; V was cut back by 5 bases and J by 0 bases. The CDR3, as DNA: TGTGCCAGCAGTTCCGGGACTAGCGGGGGGAACTCCTACAATGAGCAGTTCTTC. Its translation: CASSSGTSGGNSYNEQFF.

V gene TRBV6-4 combines with J gene TRBJ1-6; no definite D call. V lost 4 bases and J 7 bases, leaving 8 bases between the germline ends. From germline, CDR1 is MRHNA and CDR2 SNTAGT. This CDR3 comprises 13 residues. The CDR3 sequence is CASSVAKNSPLHF. The CDR3 nucleotides are TGTGCCAGCAGTGTAGCTAAAAATTCACCCCTCCACTTT.

This sequence joins TRBV7-2 and TRBJ2-7; 8 nucleotides align to TRBD2. J lost 1 base, V lost 5 bases, and 10 bases had no gene match. CDR1 SGHTA and CDR2 FQGNSA come from the germline V gene. This CDR3 region has 16 residues. CDR3 DNA sequence: TGTGCCAGCAGCCCCGCCTCGGGGGGGCTTTCCTACGAGCAGTACTTC. Residues: CASSPASGGLSYEQYF.

The J gene is TRBJ2-7, the V gene TRBV4-2, with TRBD2 matching 9 bases. Germline-derived CDR1 and CDR2 are LGHNA and YNFKEQ. The length of the CDR3 is 19 residues. V was clipped by 2 bases and J by 0 bases; unmatched bases: 14. DNA for the CDR3: TGTGCCAGCAGCCAACATTTATTTGGGCGGGAGGGGATCTCCTACGAGCAGTACTTC. It translates to CASSQHLFGREGISYEQYF.

The V and J genes are TRBV2 and TRBJ2-7; 7 bases map to TRBD1. Germline trimming cut 3 bases from V and 4 bases from J; bases unmatched to any gene: 12. This CDR3 has 16 residues. Germline loops: CDR1 SNHLY, CDR2 FYNNEI. CDR3 region: CASSEIEGQASYEQYF. CDR3 sequence (DNA): TGTGCCAGCAGTGAGATCGAAGGACAGGCTAGTTACGAGCAGTACTTC.

The chain joins TRBV28 to TRBJ1-2; 8 bases map to TRBD1. The V gene's germline CDR1 is MDHEN and CDR2 SYDVKM. The V and J ends lost 8 bases and 7 bases, in that order; junction bases with no gene match: 9. CDR3 length: 13 amino acids. CDR3 sequence reads: CASFRDRYTGYTF. In nucleotides, the CDR3 is TGTGCCAGCTTTCGGGACAGGTATACTGGCTACACCTTC.